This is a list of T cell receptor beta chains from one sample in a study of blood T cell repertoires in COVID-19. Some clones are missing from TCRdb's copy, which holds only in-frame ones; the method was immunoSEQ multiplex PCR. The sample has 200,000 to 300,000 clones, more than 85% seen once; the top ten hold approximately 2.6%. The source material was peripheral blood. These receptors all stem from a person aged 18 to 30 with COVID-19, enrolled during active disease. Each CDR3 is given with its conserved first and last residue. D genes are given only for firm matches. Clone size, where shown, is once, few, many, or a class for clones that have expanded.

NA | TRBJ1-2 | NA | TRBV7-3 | CASSQGQVYGYTF | TGTGCCAGCAGCCAGGGCCAGGTCTATGGCTACACCTTC
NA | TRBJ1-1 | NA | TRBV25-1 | CASSEGQPNTEAFF | TGTGCCAGCAGTGAGGGGCAGCCGAACACTGAAGCTTTCTTT
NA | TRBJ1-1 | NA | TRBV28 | CASRPQYLYTEAFF | TGTGCCAGCAGGCCCCAGTATTTATACACTGAAGCTTTCTTT
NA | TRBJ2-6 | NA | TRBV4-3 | CASSQDRTKPGANVLTF | TGCGCCAGCAGCCAAGATCGGACTAAACCTGGGGCCAACGTCCTGACTTTC
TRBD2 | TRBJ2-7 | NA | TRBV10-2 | CASSEGSGSVYEQYF | TGCGCCAGCAGTGAGGGTAGCGGGAGCGTCTACGAGCAGTACTTC
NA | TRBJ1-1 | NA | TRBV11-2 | CASSLGSAGDTEAFF | TGTGCCAGCAGCTTAGGTTCGGCGGGGGACACTGAAGCTTTCTTT
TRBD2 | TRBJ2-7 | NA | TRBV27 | CASSSNLAENYEQYF | TGTGCCAGCAGTTCAAATCTAGCGGAAAACTACGAGCAGTACTTC
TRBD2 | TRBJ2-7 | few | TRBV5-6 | CASSLVAGAGEQYF | TGTGCCAGCAGCTTGGTAGCGGGAGCTGGGGAGCAGTACTTC
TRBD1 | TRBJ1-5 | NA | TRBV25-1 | CASSGSGGHQPQHF | TGTGCCAGCAGTGGTTCAGGGGGCCATCAGCCCCAGCATTTT
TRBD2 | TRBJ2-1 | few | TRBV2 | CASSVTSGYNEQFF | TGTGCCAGCAGTGTGACTAGCGGCTACAATGAGCAGTTCTTC
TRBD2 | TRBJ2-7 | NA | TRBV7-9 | CASSHQSGRAVYEQYF | TGTGCCAGCAGCCATCAAAGCGGGAGGGCGGTATACGAGCAGTACTTC
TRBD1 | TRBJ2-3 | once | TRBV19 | CASSITGAVVPRTDTQYF | TGTGCCAGTAGTATAACAGGGGCTGTAGTACCCCGCACAGATACGCAGTATTTT
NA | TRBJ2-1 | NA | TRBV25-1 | CASSEPGDFQSYNEQFF | TGTGCCAGCAGTGAGCCGGGGGACTTTCAATCCTACAATGAGCAGTTCTTC
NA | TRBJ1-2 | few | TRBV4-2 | CASSQDPSGYTF | TGTGCCAGCAGCCAAGATCCCTCCGGCTACACCTTC
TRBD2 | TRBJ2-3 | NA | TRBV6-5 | CVSRSGRVQDTQYF | TGTGTCAGTCGTAGCGGGAGGGTTCAGGATACGCAGTATTTT
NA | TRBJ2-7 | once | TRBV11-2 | CASSRTGTYEQYF | TGTGCCAGCAGCCGGACGGGGACCTACGAGCAGTACTTC
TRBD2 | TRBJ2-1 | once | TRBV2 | CASSEAPAAGWTSGSPYNEQFF | TGTGCCAGCAGTGAAGCCCCGGCGGCGGGATGGACTAGCGGGAGCCCCTACAATGAGCAGTTCTTC
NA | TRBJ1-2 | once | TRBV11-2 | CASSPRTETYGYTF | TGTGCCAGCAGCCCGCGGACAGAAACTTATGGCTACACCTTC